The 2 T cell receptor beta chains reported below all come from one sample, sequenced in a study of cytotoxic CD8 clonotypes in ibrutinib-treated CLL. Data came from immunoSEQ multiplex PCR; TCRdb stores just in-frame clones and leaves some out. The table shows roughly 300,000 clones, with roughly four fifths occurring only once. Here the sequenced sample was PBMCs, taken at disease progression, from a patient treated with ibrutinib. The receptors here all came from a human donor with chronic lymphocytic leukemia.

The chain employs TRBV7-8 and TRBJ1-3; 7 bases fit TRBD1. CDR1 is SGHVS and CDR2 is FQNEAQ in the germline V gene. CDR3 length: 13 amino acids. Germline trimming cut 5 bases from V and 5 bases from J; bases unmatched to any gene: 3. Here the CDR3 DNA reads TGTGCCAGCAGCGTGACAGGGAGAAACACCATATATTTT. It translates to CASSVTGRNTIYF.

This CDR3 is CASSRNTRGASSYEQYF. CDR3 sequence (DNA): TGTGCCAGCAGCCGGAATACCAGGGGGGCAAGCTCCTACGAGCAGTACTTC. V is TRBV4-2 and J is TRBJ2-7, with D possibly being TRBD1 (7 bases). The CDR3 has 17 residues. Germline V lookup: CDR1 LGHNA, CDR2 YNFKEQ. Trimming removed 4 bases from V and 0 bases from J, with 19 bases in between.